This T cell receptor beta chain was documented in a study of siplizumab effects on memory and regulatory T cells (dated by TCRdb to between 2018 and 2021). Regarding the research as a whole: The effect of the anti-CD2 antibody siplizumab on alloreactive T-cell subsets was examined in allogeneic mixed lymphocyte reactions constructed from human PBMCs. Overall study outcomes, separate from this receptor: About 75-95% of proliferating CD4+ or CD8+ clones could not be given a naive or memory phenotype. Whether proliferating Tregs from siplizumab cultures actually had suppressive function was not functionally confirmed. Because sequences at frequencies below about 10^-5 were poorly captured, only a minor fraction of alloreactive clones could be mapped back to unstimulated subsets. Siplizumab significantly reduced the cumulative frequency of alloreactive sequences traceable to unstimulated CD4+ memory T cells. Among mappable alloreactive CD4+ clones, the Treg-derived fraction averaged approximately 69% with siplizumab versus roughly 25% in control reactions. Compared with memory T cells, unstimulated naive T cells appeared more diverse, and naive cells seemed to make a substantial contribution to the alloresponse.

In addition, sequencing in three donor pairs included unstimulated CD8+ effector memory subsets alongside CD4+ naive, CD8+ naive, CD8+ TEMRA and CD4+ memory subsets. Sorted unstimulated T cells and proliferating T cells recovered from mixed lymphocyte reactions underwent TCRbeta CDR3 sequencing. Fresh whole blood from around 11 HLA-typed healthy donors was used to isolate PBMCs. On this clone itself: Its target antigen remains unknown. No quality values exist for individual bases; no much larger clone is one base distant.

Libraries were prepared through the immunoSEQ multiplex PCR assay. The deep sequencing platform assayed about 91,000 TCR templates per sample. Genomic DNA extracted from sorted T cells was used for TCRbeta CDR3 sequencing. Concerning the study's data processing: Clonal analysis of TCRbeta CDR3 data was done in the R programming language. Alloreactive CD4+ and CD8+ clones were identified by comparing unstimulated samples to CFSE-low samples taken after the reaction. Alloreactive CD4+ clones were assigned to regulatory or non-regulatory origin by matching sequences to sorted unstimulated Treg and non-Treg repertoires. Sourced from immuneACCESS, this table was stored by TCRdb with only in-frame sequences that have V and J called. A share of the clones is absent; for the studies checked, an unresolved V gene accounts for under half, and the remainder has no known explanation. D and trimming come from the DNA, and the V and J calls and clone size come from that table. The sample has about 55,000 clones on record, under 98% of them singletons. Together, the top ten hold about 0.6% of the sample.

The V and J ends are trimmed by 6 bases and 7 bases, leaving 16 bases between them. Inclusive of the bounding cysteine and phenylalanine, the CDR3 is 14 residues long. Left in the record is the CDR3 DNA by itself, 42 bases read in frame from the first base. CDR1 and CDR2 are read off the germline V gene as SGHRS and YFSETQ. Material for sequencing was naive CD4+ T cells sorted from blood. The cell subset or site label here, explained by the study, means: unstimulated naive T cells. The sequence joins TRBV5-1 to TRBJ2-2, with no reliable assignment of the D segment. This sequence originates from a human donor in good health. Here the CDR3 is given as CASILNWAGGELFF. In nucleotide form, the sequence is TGCGCCAGCATTTTAAATTGGGCCGGCGGGGAGCTGTTTTTT.